This is a list of T cell receptor beta chains from one sample in a study of T cell responses to AZD1222 COVID-19 vaccine. TCRdb's table, derived via immunoSEQ multiplex PCR, lists solely in-frame clones and lacks some. In the table there are under 60,000 clones, about 88% of which are singletons. The specimen comprised peripheral blood, sampled 28 days after the second AZD1222 dose. All receptors come from an adult who received the AZD1222 COVID-19 vaccine. Each CDR3 is given with its conserved first and last residue. The order of the fields is D gene, J gene, clone size, V gene, CDR3 DNA, CDR3 protein. D genes are given only for firm matches. The size field is filled for only some rows; it gives once, few, many or a size class.

D gene: TRBD1; J gene: TRBJ2-7; clone size: -; V gene: TRBV2; CDR3 DNA: TGTGCCAGCAACGTAGGGGGCGGGCAGTACTTC; CDR3 protein: CASNVGGGQYF
D gene: -; J gene: TRBJ2-2; clone size: -; V gene: TRBV2; CDR3 DNA: TGTGCCAGCAGTAGACAGTACACCGGGGAGCTGTTTTTT; CDR3 protein: CASSRQYTGELFF
D gene: -; J gene: TRBJ2-3; clone size: -; V gene: TRBV11-2; CDR3 DNA: TGTGCCAGCAGCTTAGCCCCCCGGTCCTCCACTAGCACAGATACGCAGTATTTT; CDR3 protein: CASSLAPRSSTSTDTQYF
D gene: TRBD1; J gene: TRBJ1-2; clone size: -; V gene: TRBV7-8; CDR3 DNA: TGTGCCAGCAGCTTAGTTAAGGGGGCTGATGGCTACACCTTC; CDR3 protein: CASSLVKGADGYTF
D gene: -; J gene: TRBJ2-7; clone size: -; V gene: TRBV28; CDR3 DNA: TGTGCCAGCAGTTTAAGCCACTACGAGCAGTACTTC; CDR3 protein: CASSLSHYEQYF
D gene: TRBD2; J gene: TRBJ2-1; clone size: -; V gene: TRBV2; CDR3 DNA: TGTGCCAGCAGCTTGGACCTTAGCGGGGGGCCCAATGAGCAGTTCTTC; CDR3 protein: CASSLDLSGGPNEQFF
D gene: -; J gene: TRBJ2-7; clone size: -; V gene: TRBV11-3; CDR3 DNA: TGTGCCAGCAGGAAACAGGGCGGCGCATTCAGAGTCTACGAGCAGTACTTC; CDR3 protein: CASRKQGGAFRVYEQYF
D gene: -; J gene: TRBJ2-7; clone size: -; V gene: TRBV20-1; CDR3 DNA: TGCAGTGCCCTTTACTCCTACGAGCAGTACTTC; CDR3 protein: CSALYSYEQYF
D gene: -; J gene: TRBJ1-2; clone size: -; V gene: TRBV3-1/TRBV3-2; CDR3 DNA: TGTGCCAGCAGCAGTTCAAGGTTGCGGGCCTATGGCTACACCTTC; CDR3 protein: CASSSSRLRAYGYTF
D gene: TRBD1; J gene: TRBJ1-4; clone size: -; V gene: TRBV2; CDR3 DNA: TGTGCCAGCATCGGACAGGGGGCGGTTACGGAAAAACTGTTTTTT; CDR3 protein: CASIGQGAVTEKLFF
D gene: -; J gene: TRBJ1-2; clone size: -; V gene: TRBV19; CDR3 DNA: TGTGCCGCCAGGGACACCTACTATGGCTACACCTTC; CDR3 protein: CAARDTYYGYTF
D gene: TRBD2; J gene: TRBJ2-1; clone size: -; V gene: TRBV6-5; CDR3 DNA: TGTGCCAGCATCGTAGCGGGGGCCTTTTACAATGAGCAGTTCTTC; CDR3 protein: CASIVAGAFYNEQFF
D gene: -; J gene: TRBJ2-1; clone size: -; V gene: TRBV3-1/TRBV3-2; CDR3 DNA: TGTGCCAGCAGCCCGCCCGGTAGCGGTTACAATGAGCAGTTCTTC; CDR3 protein: CASSPPGSGYNEQFF
D gene: -; J gene: TRBJ2-1; clone size: -; V gene: TRBV28; CDR3 DNA: TGTGCCAGCAGTTTTGGGGGTGGGCTAGGACGACACAATGAGCAGTTCTTC; CDR3 protein: CASSFGGGLGRHNEQFF
D gene: TRBD2; J gene: TRBJ2-5; clone size: -; V gene: TRBV5-5; CDR3 DNA: TGTGCCAGCAGCGCTGGGACTAGCGGGGGGGCGTGGGAGACCCAGTACTTC; CDR3 protein: CASSAGTSGGAWETQYF
D gene: -; J gene: TRBJ2-7; clone size: -; V gene: TRBV28; CDR3 DNA: TGTGCCAGCAGTTTTAGAGGAGGCTACGAGCAGTACTTC; CDR3 protein: CASSFRGGYEQYF
D gene: -; J gene: TRBJ2-7; clone size: -; V gene: TRBV11-3; CDR3 DNA: TGTGCCAGCAGCTTAGGGGGCAGAAGCTCCTACGAGCAGTACTTC; CDR3 protein: CASSLGGRSSYEQYF
D gene: -; J gene: TRBJ1-1; clone size: -; V gene: TRBV29-1; CDR3 DNA: TGCAGCGTTGAAGGCAGGACTGAAGCTTTCTTT; CDR3 protein: CSVEGRTEAFF
D gene: -; J gene: TRBJ2-5; clone size: -; V gene: TRBV7-9; CDR3 DNA: TGTGCCAGCAGCTTTACCTCGGAGACCCAGTACTTC; CDR3 protein: CASSFTSETQYF
D gene: -; J gene: TRBJ1-2; clone size: -; V gene: TRBV6-5; CDR3 DNA: TGTGCCAGCAGGGGGGCCGGGGACCTTTATGGCTACACCTTC; CDR3 protein: CASRGAGDLYGYTF
D gene: -; J gene: TRBJ2-2; clone size: -; V gene: TRBV9; CDR3 DNA: TGTGCCAGCAGCGTAGAAGCGTCCGGGGAGCTGTTTTTT; CDR3 protein: CASSVEASGELFF
D gene: -; J gene: TRBJ2-3; clone size: -; V gene: TRBV20-1; CDR3 DNA: TGCAGTGCTAGGACCCCGGGTACGCAGTATTTT; CDR3 protein: CSARTPGTQYF
D gene: -; J gene: TRBJ2-7; clone size: few; V gene: TRBV9; CDR3 DNA: TGTGCCAGCAGCGGCACCGGGACCACCTACGAGCAGTACTTC; CDR3 protein: CASSGTGTTYEQYF
D gene: -; J gene: TRBJ2-3; clone size: -; V gene: TRBV29-1; CDR3 DNA: TGCAGCGTTGATTCTTTGTATTTT; CDR3 protein: CSVDSLYF
D gene: -; J gene: TRBJ2-6; clone size: -; V gene: TRBV4-3; CDR3 DNA: TGCGCCAGCAGCCATTCCGGATCTGGGGCCAACGTCCTGACTTTC; CDR3 protein: CASSHSGSGANVLTF
D gene: TRBD1; J gene: TRBJ2-7; clone size: -; V gene: TRBV28; CDR3 DNA: TGTGCCAGCAGTCCTCGGACAGGGGGGAGCTACGAGCAGTACTTC; CDR3 protein: CASSPRTGGSYEQYF
D gene: -; J gene: TRBJ2-1; clone size: -; V gene: TRBV28; CDR3 DNA: TGTGCCTACGCTCCCGGGACAGGGTCTTTAGCGGGAGTCAATGAGCAGTTCTTC; CDR3 protein: CAYAPGTGSLAGVNEQFF
D gene: -; J gene: TRBJ1-5; clone size: -; V gene: TRBV10-3; CDR3 DNA: TGTGCCATCAGTGAGGGGGGGGGAGGCAATCAGCCCCAGCATTTT; CDR3 protein: CAISEGGGGNQPQHF
D gene: -; J gene: TRBJ1-1; clone size: -; V gene: TRBV12-3/TRBV12-4; CDR3 DNA: TGTGCCACCGAGTCCACTGAAGCTTTCTTT; CDR3 protein: CATESTEAFF
D gene: TRBD2; J gene: TRBJ2-5; clone size: -; V gene: TRBV6-2/TRBV6-3; CDR3 DNA: TGTGCCAGCAGTTCGTGGCGGGGGGAGAGGGCGGAGACCCAGTACTTC; CDR3 protein: CASSSWRGERAETQYF
D gene: -; J gene: TRBJ1-3; clone size: -; V gene: TRBV5-1; CDR3 DNA: TGCGCCAGCATTCAAGGGGGTCCGGAGAAACATTTT; CDR3 protein: CASIQGGPEKHF
D gene: -; J gene: TRBJ1-2; clone size: -; V gene: TRBV6-2/TRBV6-3; CDR3 DNA: TGTGCCAGCAGTTATACGGTAAACTATGGCTACACCTTC; CDR3 protein: CASSYTVNYGYTF
D gene: -; J gene: TRBJ1-1; clone size: -; V gene: TRBV5-1; CDR3 DNA: TGCGCCAGCCGACTAGGTGGCCTGAACACTGAAGCTTTCTTT; CDR3 protein: CASRLGGLNTEAFF
D gene: -; J gene: TRBJ2-1; clone size: -; V gene: TRBV29-1; CDR3 DNA: TGCAGCGTTGAAAAGAGGTACAATGAGCAGTTCTTC; CDR3 protein: CSVEKRYNEQFF
D gene: -; J gene: TRBJ2-7; clone size: -; V gene: TRBV5-4; CDR3 DNA: TGTGCCAGCAGCTTTGAGCTCCGCGAGCAGTACTTC; CDR3 protein: CASSFELREQYF
D gene: -; J gene: TRBJ2-1; clone size: -; V gene: TRBV9; CDR3 DNA: TGTGCCAGCAGCGTGCCTTCAGGGGCCGCCAGTGATGAGCAGTTCTTC; CDR3 protein: CASSVPSGAASDEQFF
D gene: -; J gene: TRBJ1-1; clone size: -; V gene: TRBV18; CDR3 DNA: TGTGCCAGCTCAGGGCCCTCAGCTTTCTTT; CDR3 protein: CASSGPSAFF